This T cell receptor (beta chain) was recovered during a study of blood T cells in healthy people across ages. As regards this clonotype: Its antigen is unidentified. A much more abundant neighbour one base away suggests this may be a read error.

Donation came from healthy Caucasian individuals in Russia who were aged roughly 6 to 95. The total RNA that was extracted per sample amounted to at least 5 micrograms. A second PCR of about 7 to 11 cycles used a sample-barcoded 5' primer and a J-beta primer mix. TCRdb re-called the 5' RACE reads with MiXCR, one entry per CDR3 protein. Of around 1.7 million distinct CDR3 sequences in the sample, approximately 30% are singletons; the top ten hold roughly 8.2%. Overall study results and limits: Estimated diversity across one million T cells was deemed an underestimate.

The TCR was taken from a woman under 40 in good health. Material for sequencing was blood.

The DNA of the CDR3 is TGTGCCAGCAGTTATCAGTCGGGGTGTGAGCAGTACTTC. Its protein product is CASSYQSGCEQYF. This chain links TRBV12-3 or TRBV12-4 with TRBJ2-7; D is perhaps TRBD2 (5 bases). Trimming removed 4 bases at V and 7 bases at J, with 14 bases between. The CDR3 contains 13 residues.